The 25 T cell receptor beta chains listed next were all sequenced from one sample in a study of T cell responses to AZD1222 COVID-19 vaccine. Sequenced by immunoSEQ multiplex PCR; TCRdb stores in-frame clones only, minus some. The table has 35,000 to 45,000 clones, over 60% seen once. The material sequenced was peripheral blood, taken on day 0 of AZD1222 vaccination. These TCRs come from an adult in good health.

V gene TRBV7-6 combines with J gene TRBJ2-3, with D uncertain. The ends were cut back, 3 bases at V and 0 bases at J, with 4 bases in the middle. The CDR3 totals 13 residues. From germline, CDR1 is SGHVS and CDR2 FNYEAQ. The CDR3 DNA reads as TGTGCCAGCAGCTTTGAGAGCACAGATACGCAGTATTTT. As protein: CASSFESTDTQYF.

Written as DNA, the CDR3 is TGCGCCAGCAGTTGGGTGAAGAACACTGAAGCTTTCTTT. It specifies CASSWVKNTEAFF. The J gene is TRBJ1-1, the V gene TRBV10-1; no definite D call. This CDR3 has 13 residues. The V end lost 5 bases, the J end lost 1 base, and 8 bases lay between the germline ends. The germline V gene encodes CDR1 WNHNN and CDR2 SYGVQD (reference sequence).

CDR3 DNA sequence: TGCGCCAGCAGCTTGGGATCAGAGACCCAGTACTTC. Translated: CASSLGSETQYF. V gene TRBV5-1 combines with J gene TRBJ2-5; D is unresolved. This CDR3 spans 12 amino acids. Per germline, CDR1 SGHRS and CDR2 YFSETQ. Trimming stripped 0 bases from V and 4 bases from J, with 4 bases between.

The rearrangement joins TRBV3-1 (or the pseudogene TRBV3-2) to TRBJ1-6; weak D call: TRBD1 (5 bases). The CDR3 consists of 17 residues. Germline CDR1 is LGHDT and CDR2 is YNNKEL (reference sequence). V lost 4 bases and J 4 bases, leaving 17 bases between the germline ends. The CDR3 nucleotides are TGTGCCAGCAGCCCGGGACCGACGTCTCTTTATAATTCACCCCTCCACTTT. Its protein product is CASSPGPTSLYNSPLHF.

The V gene is TRBV13, the J gene TRBJ2-7, with 8 bases aligning to TRBD2. CDR3 length: 15 amino acids. V trimming: 6 bases; J trimming: 3 bases; junction bases outside the gene matches: 10. Germline CDR1 PRHDT, CDR2 FYEKMQ (reference sequence). The CDR3 sequence is CASSPFGGGLYEQYF. CDR3 DNA: TGTGCCAGCAGTCCTTTCGGCGGGGGGCTCTACGAGCAGTACTTC. The full variable domain, in which reference TRBV13 and TRBJ2-7 provide the parts outside the CDR3, is AAGVIQSPRHLIKEKRETATLKCYPIPRHDTVYWYQQGPGQDPQFLISFYEKMQSDKGSIPDRFSAQQFSDYHSELNMSSLELGDSALYFCASSPFGGGLYEQYFGPGTRLTVT.

The genes are TRBV9 and TRBJ2-2; 8 bases map to TRBD2. After removal of 6 bases from V and 7 bases from J, the junction contained 14 bases not matched to a gene. Per germline, CDR1 SGDLS and CDR2 YYNGEE. CDR3 length: 16 residues. The CDR3 sequence is CASTPRGGGRSGELFF. The CDR3 DNA reads as TGTGCCAGCACTCCTCGGGGGGGTGGTCGGAGCGGGGAGCTGTTTTTT.

J is TRBJ2-7 and V is TRBV3-1 (or the pseudogene TRBV3-2); 11 nucleotides line up with TRBD1. The CDR3 covers 14 residues. Per the germline V gene, CDR1 is LGHDT and CDR2 is YNNKEL (reference sequence). V shed 5 bases, J shed 3 bases, and the junction held 3 bases outside the gene matches. The CDR3 protein is CASSKDRGLYEQYF. The CDR3 DNA follows: TGTGCCAGCAGCAAGGACAGGGGGCTCTACGAGCAGTACTTC.

V is TRBV24-1 and J is TRBJ1-2; D is unresolved. Trimming took 1 base from V and 7 from J, leaving 12 bases between them. This CDR3 is built from 14 residues. Germline V gives CDR1 KGHDR, CDR2 SFDVKD. The CDR3: CATSDFRRASGYTF. The CDR3 DNA reads as TGTGCCACCAGTGATTTTAGGAGGGCAAGTGGCTACACCTTC.

This clone has only a few counts. The J gene is TRBJ2-7, the V gene TRBV5-1; D may correspond to TRBD1 or TRBD2 (5 bases each). The V end lost 0 bases, the J end lost 4 bases, and 17 bases lay between the germline ends. The CDR3 has 16 residues. The germline gives CDR1 SGHRS, CDR2 YFSETQ. CDR3 amino acids: CASSLGGAGSKYEQYF. CDR3 nucleotide sequence: TGCGCCAGCAGCTTGGGAGGGGCAGGGAGCAAATACGAGCAGTACTTC. The full variable domain, rest sourced from reference TRBV5-1 and TRBJ2-7, is KAGVTQTPRYLIKTRGQQVTLSCSPISGHRSVSWYQQTPGQGLQFLFEYFSETQRNKGNFPGRFSGRQFSNSRSEMNVSTLELGDSALYLCASSLGGAGSKYEQYFGPGTRLTVT.

The chain couples TRBV11-2 to TRBJ2-2; either TRBD1 or TRBD2 may supply D (6 bases each). Germline CDR1 SGHAT, CDR2 FQNNGV. CDR3 length: 13 amino acids. Trimming stripped 7 bases from V and 7 bases from J, with 13 bases between. CDR3 loop: CASTRGGHGELFF. The CDR3 DNA reads as TGTGCCAGCACCCGAGGGGGGCACGGGGAGCTGTTTTTT.

The genes are TRBV19 and TRBJ1-1; 8 bases align to TRBD1. This CDR3 region has 14 residues. With V trimmed by 7 bases and J by 4 bases, 8 bases remained unmatched. Germline assignment: CDR1 LNHDA and CDR2 SQIVND (reference sequence). The CDR3 loop is CASIRRGQGTEAFF. The CDR3 region has the DNA TGTGCCAGTATTCGCAGGGGGCAGGGCACTGAAGCTTTCTTT.

The chain carries TRBV6-5 and TRBJ1-6; TRBD1 might be the D (5 bases). The CDR3 contains 15 residues. Per the germline V gene, CDR1 is MNHEY and CDR2 is SVGAGI. V lost 2 bases and J 8 bases, leaving 13 bases between the germline ends. CDR3 region: CASSYIQGAYSPLHF. DNA of the CDR3: TGTGCCAGCAGTTACATCCAAGGGGCCTATTCACCCCTCCACTTT.

V and J are TRBV29-1 and TRBJ2-3; weak D call: TRBD2 (5 bases). From germline, CDR1 is SQVTM and CDR2 ANQGSEA. CDR3 size: 15 residues. V was pared by 0 bases and J by 3 bases, with 13 bases between. The CDR3, as DNA: TGCAGCGTTGAAGATCAGGAACGGGGAACAGATACGCAGTATTTT. It codes for CSVEDQERGTDTQYF.

The CDR3 here is CASSHPPLSGGMQETQYF. CDR3 sequence (DNA): TGTGCCAGCAGCCACCCACCCTTGAGCGGGGGAATGCAAGAGACCCAGTACTTC. This rearrangement joins TRBV3-1 (or the pseudogene TRBV3-2) to TRBJ2-5; 8 bases map to TRBD2. The CDR3 covers 18 residues. In germline, CDR1 is LGHDT, CDR2 YNNKEL (reference sequence). V was clipped by 3 bases and J by 2 bases; unmatched bases: 14.

This clone was detected once. This chain connects TRBV27 to TRBJ2-1, with TRBD2 as a possible D gene (6 bases). Trimming took off 5 bases at V and 11 bases at J, with 16 bases between the two ends. This CDR3 spans 13 amino acids. CDR1 is MNHEY and CDR2 is SMNVEV in the germline V gene (reference sequence). The CDR3: CASSLGGGDKQFF. The DNA of the CDR3 is TGTGCCAGCAGTCTGGGGGGTGGGGATAAGCAGTTCTTC.

The chain has TRBV7-9 and TRBJ2-1; TRBD2 matches 12 bases. CDR3 length equals 17 residues. Germline assignment: CDR1 SEHNR and CDR2 FQNEAQ (reference sequence). V lost 5 bases to trimming and J lost 7 bases; unmatched junction nucleotides: 12. Here the CDR3 DNA reads TGTGCCAGCAGCGCCAACCCGCTAGCGGGGGGGCATAATGAGCAGTTCTTC. Translated: CASSANPLAGGHNEQFF. Complete variable domain (other parts from reference TRBV7-9 and TRBJ2-1): DTGVSQNPRHKITKRGQNVTFRCDPISEHNRLYWYRQTLGQGPEFLTYFQNEAQLEKSRLLSDRFSAERPKGSFSTLEIQRTEQGDSAMYLCASSANPLAGGHNEQFFGPGTRLTVL.

The chain has TRBV10-3 and TRBJ1-1; the match to TRBD1 covers 7 bases. The germline CDR1 and CDR2 sequences are ENHRY and SYGVKD. V lost 0 bases, J lost 1 base, and 8 bases stayed unmatched. The CDR3 runs 17 residues. CDR3: CAISESTGRGTNTEAFF. CDR3 nucleotide sequence: TGTGCCATCAGTGAGTCGACAGGGAGGGGGACGAACACTGAAGCTTTCTTT.

The chain recombines TRBV12-3 or TRBV12-4 with TRBJ1-2, with D uncertain. The V end was cut by 5 bases, the J end by 8 bases, with 12 bases between. This CDR3 has 12 residues. CDR3 bases: TGTGCCAGCAGTCGGGAAACGAGGGGCTACACCTTC. The encoded protein is CASSRETRGYTF.

The chain joins TRBV11-3 to TRBJ1-1; possible D gene TRBD1, 6 bases. From germline, CDR1 is SGHNT and CDR2 YENEEA. There are 14 residues in the CDR3. Trimming stripped 5 bases from V and 5 bases from J, with 15 bases between. CDR3 sequence: CASSPGAGGTEAFF. The CDR3 nucleotides are TGTGCCAGCAGCCCGGGGGCGGGAGGGACTGAAGCTTTCTTT.

V is TRBV7-2 and J is TRBJ2-3, with TRBD2 identical over 8 bases. CDR3 length equals 18 residues. Germline values: CDR1 SGHTA, CDR2 FQGNSA. The junction had 15 bases not matched to a gene; V was cut back by 5 bases and J by 2 bases. The CDR3 loop is CASSPRTSSHTPTDTQYF. CDR3 in DNA: TGTGCCAGCAGCCCGCGGACTAGCTCACACACCCCCACAGATACGCAGTATTTT.

This chain connects TRBV28 to TRBJ2-5; tentatively, D is TRBD2 (6 bases). V lost 8 bases, J lost 2 bases, and 9 bases lay in between. This CDR3 is 12 amino acids long. From germline, CDR1 is MDHEN and CDR2 SYDVKM. The CDR3 protein is CASEGTQETQYF. CDR3 in DNA: TGTGCCAGCGAAGGGACTCAAGAGACCCAGTACTTC.

This clone showed up just once. J is TRBJ2-3 and V is TRBV6-4; D gene unclear. Germline values: CDR1 MRHNA, CDR2 SNTAGT. The CDR3 sequence is 12 residues long. V was clipped by 0 bases and J by 5 bases, with 3 bases between them. CDR3 loop: CASSDSGDTQYF. The CDR3 DNA reads TGTGCCAGCAGTGACTCGGGAGATACGCAGTATTTT.

The chain employs TRBV18 and TRBJ2-3, with 14 bases identical to TRBD2. After removal of 5 bases from V and 4 bases from J, the junction contained 2 bases not matched to a gene. Germline loops: CDR1 KGHSH, CDR2 LQKENI. The CDR3 is 15 residues long. The CDR3 sequence is CASSTTSGGADTQYF. The CDR3, as DNA: TGTGCCAGCTCAACGACTAGCGGGGGGGCAGATACGCAGTATTTT. Full variable domain (rest looked up from reference TRBV18 and TRBJ2-3): NAGVMQNPRHLVRRRGQEARLRCSPMKGHSHVYWYRQLPEEGLKFMVYLQKENIIDESGMPKERFSAEFPKEGPSILRIQQVVRGDSAAYFCASSTTSGGADTQYFGPGTRLTVL.

The rearrangement joins TRBV2 to TRBJ2-1; TRBD1 aligns across 11 bases. V lost 4 bases to trimming and J lost 7 bases; unmatched junction nucleotides: 6. Germline CDR1 reads SNHLY; CDR2 reads FYNNEI. The CDR3 extends over 15 amino acids. The CDR3 sequence is CASSGTDRGRNEQFF. The CDR3 DNA is TGTGCCAGCAGTGGGACGGACAGGGGGCGGAATGAGCAGTTCTTC.

The J gene is TRBJ1-1, the V gene TRBV6-5; a weak D match, TRBD1 (5 bases). The ends were cut back, 7 bases at V and 0 bases at J, with 9 bases in the middle. Germline values: CDR1 MNHEY, CDR2 SVGAGI. This CDR3 contains 13 residues. For the CDR3, the DNA is TGTGCCAGCAACAGGATTCTGAACACTGAAGCTTTCTTT. This encodes CASNRILNTEAFF.